The sample holds a few counts of the clone carrying this TCR beta chain. The target antigen is unknown. The sample comes from a study of beta chain features in type 1 diabetes. Points from the study as a whole: Insertions at VDJ junctions were less frequent in type 1 diabetes patients. These patients also deleted more nucleotides at the same junctions.

The study reverse transcribed the entire isolated RNA, so it sequenced expressed TCRB transcripts. Around 3.9 million reads on average were seen across naive, central memory and regulatory T cell samples. Produced via immunoSEQ multiplex PCR; TCRdb's table is partial and in-frame only. The sample has 150,000 or so clones; over 8.5% are singletons. The receptor comes from a young man in good health. The sample consisted of central memory CD4+ T cells from blood.

The CDR3 DNA reads as TGTGCCAGCAGCTCGGGCACTGAAGCTTTCTTT. Translated, it gives CASSSGTEAFF. The gene calls are TRBV7-2 and TRBJ1-1, with D uncertain. Trimming removed 4 bases from V and 4 bases from J, with 4 bases in between. The germline gives CDR1 SGHTA, CDR2 FQGNSA. This CDR3 has 11 residues.